This T cell receptor (beta chain) was found in a study of blood T cell repertoires in COVID-19. On the study more broadly: Acute and convalescent COVID-19 samples came from the United States, Italy and Spain. T cells, B-cell-depleted T cells, or PBMCs supplied cDNA or gDNA.

As originally analysed: Nucleated cell counts were estimated from reference gene primer amplification. Profiled with immunoSEQ multiplex PCR; TCRdb holds only in-frame clones, not every one. V and J calls and clone size are given by that table; D and trimming were obtained from the DNA. This repertoire shows 150,000 to 200,000 clones, approximately 90% found once; its top ten account for approximately 2.3%. This clone was seen a single time. What was sequenced was peripheral blood. This receptor was obtained from a man in his 70s with active or convalescent COVID-19.

CDR3 region: CASSPGQRYNSPLHF. Written as DNA, the CDR3 is TGTGCCAGCAGCCCGGGACAGAGGTATAATTCACCCCTCCACTTT. The chain links TRBV6-6 to TRBJ1-6, with 7 positions matching TRBD1. CDR3 size: 15 residues. CDR1 is MNHNY and CDR2 is SVGAGI in the germline V gene (reference sequence). V lost 6 bases to trimming and J lost 4 bases; unmatched junction nucleotides: 6.